Below, 22 T cell receptor beta chains from the same sample are listed, as sequenced in a study of radiation and T cells in renal cell carcinoma. Time point described: blood 2 weeks post-SBRT. Treatment defined: 15 Gy SBRT to primary tumor, nephrectomy 4 weeks later. Data came from immunoSEQ multiplex PCR; TCRdb stores just in-frame clones and leaves some out. In the table there are more than 20,000 clones, roughly 80% of which are singletons. The source was blood, collected from a patient whose treatment included radiotherapy and nephrectomy. These receptors came from a man aged 55 to 70 with renal cell carcinoma.

The rearrangement links TRBV11-3 to TRBJ2-5; weak D call: TRBD2 (6 bases). The CDR3 has 14 amino acids. Trimming took off 5 bases at V and 5 bases at J, with 15 bases between the two ends. Per the germline V gene, CDR1 is SGHNT and CDR2 is YENEEA. CDR3 protein: CASSQIGEVETQYF. The DNA of the CDR3 is TGTGCCAGCAGCCAAATTGGGGAGGTTGAGACCCAGTACTTC.

This chain joins TRBV10-3 and TRBJ2-7; D is unresolved. The CDR3 covers 11 residues. The germline V and J ends were trimmed by 0 bases and 6 bases, with 3 bases remaining between them. Germline V lookup: CDR1 ENHRY, CDR2 SYGVKD. The CDR3 is CAISESTEQYF. Written as DNA, the CDR3 is TGTGCCATCAGTGAGTCTACCGAGCAGTACTTC.

V usage is TRBV11-2 and J usage is TRBJ1-2, with 8 positions matching TRBD1. This CDR3 is built from 14 residues. V trimming: 5 bases; J trimming: 6 bases; junction bases outside the gene matches: 8. Per germline, CDR1 SGHAT and CDR2 FQNNGV. The CDR3 nucleotides are TGTGCCAGCAGCGCGAACAGGGGGGGAAATGGCTACACCTTC. Protein sequence: CASSANRGGNGYTF.

The V gene is TRBV18, the J gene TRBJ1-1; 9 bases fit TRBD1. V gave up 3 bases and J gave up 0 bases; unmatched junction bases: 11. This CDR3 region has 18 residues. CDR1 KGHSH and CDR2 LQKENI come from the germline V gene. The CDR3 sequence is CASSPIQNRGLMNTEAFF. In DNA form, the CDR3 reads TGTGCCAGCTCACCCATACAAAACAGGGGGCTCATGAACACTGAAGCTTTCTTT.

In its sample, this clone was seen a few times. The chain links TRBV30 to TRBJ1-1, with no clear D. This CDR3 is 16 amino acids long. Looked up from germline, CDR1 is GTSNPN and CDR2 is SVGIG (reference sequence). V was cut by 3 bases and J by 3 bases, with 20 bases left in between. The DNA for the CDR3 is TGTGCCTGGAGACGAGGTTCGAGTTTATTTTACACTGAAGCTTTCTTT. Translated, it gives CAWRRGSSLFYTEAFF.

The CDR3 loop reads CASSYSGTGGQYF. The CDR3 coding sequence is TGTGCCAGCAGTTACAGTGGGACGGGCGGGCAGTACTTC. V usage is TRBV6-5 and J usage is TRBJ2-7; D is perhaps TRBD1 or TRBD2 (5 bases each). The length of the CDR3 is 13 residues. Germline CDR1 MNHEY, CDR2 SVGAGI. Trimming stripped 2 bases from V and 9 bases from J, with 14 bases between.

By its share, this clone is medium-sized (0.01 to 0.1%). Other DNA sequences in the same sample also yield this CDR3. This rearrangement joins TRBV5-1 to TRBJ1-1; D gene ambiguous. Germline values: CDR1 SGHRS, CDR2 YFSETQ. CDR3 length equals 15 residues. V was pared by 0 bases and J by 0 bases, with 9 bases between. The CDR3 spells CASSLGHGVNTEAFF. As DNA, the CDR3 is TGCGCCAGCAGCTTGGGACATGGGGTGAACACTGAAGCTTTCTTT.

The chain recombines TRBV6-1 with TRBJ2-7; maybe TRBD2 (5 bases). The V and J ends lost 4 bases and 5 bases respectively, with 12 bases between them. The CDR3 is 13 residues long. CDR1 is MNHNS, CDR2 SASEGT, per germline. CDR3 sequence (DNA): TGTGCCAGCAGTGTAAGGCTAGCCCACGAGCAGTACTTC. The encoded protein is CASSVRLAHEQYF.

The table lists this clone with a count of one. The chain couples TRBV5-1 to TRBJ2-5; D perhaps matches TRBD2 (6 bases). The DNA end favors TRBJ2-7, so the J call may be wrong. Germline CDR1 and CDR2: SGHRS and YFSETQ. The length of the CDR3 is 15 residues. The CDR3: CASSPTGGTAYEQYF. The DNA for the CDR3 is TGCGCCAGCAGCCCGACCGGTGGGACTGCCTACGAGCAGTACTTC.

The J gene is TRBJ2-7, the V gene TRBV6-1; D call uncertain. Germline V gives CDR1 MNHNS, CDR2 SASEGT. The CDR3 consists of 16 residues. Trimming left V 4 bases short and J 3 bases short, with 19 bases between. CDR3 sequence reads: CASSAKRRPQDYEQYF. In nucleotides, the CDR3 is TGTGCCAGCAGTGCAAAGAGGCGGCCGCAGGACTACGAGCAGTACTTC.

This clone was observed a few times. This chain connects TRBV6-1 to TRBJ1-1; D call uncertain. V gave up 1 base and J gave up 6 bases, with 9 bases separating them. The CDR3 extends over 13 amino acids. Looked up from germline, CDR1 is MNHNS and CDR2 is SASEGT. Here the CDR3 reads CASSEGWVAEAFF. The CDR3 coding sequence is TGTGCCAGCAGTGAAGGATGGGTCGCTGAAGCTTTCTTT.

The rearrangement links TRBV14 to TRBJ2-1, with D perhaps TRBD1 (5 bases). Germline-derived CDR1 and CDR2 are SGHDN and FVKESK. V was cut by 0 bases and J by 10 bases, with 16 bases left in between. The CDR3 contains 15 residues. The CDR3 nucleotides read TGTGCCAGCAGCCAAGAGGGGCGAAAGATAGGGGAGCAGTTCTTC. Translated: CASSQEGRKIGEQFF.

The chain couples TRBV27 to TRBJ1-2, with D possibly being TRBD1 (6 bases). Germline V gives CDR1 MNHEY, CDR2 SMNVEV (reference sequence). The CDR3 consists of 14 residues. Trimming shortened V by 7 bases and J by 7 bases, and 19 bases separated the two germline ends. CDR3 loop: CASKSTGFKGGYTF. DNA of the CDR3: TGTGCCAGCAAATCTACAGGGTTTAAGGGTGGCTACACCTTC.

This CDR3 is CASSSGQAGQPQHF. DNA of the CDR3: TGTGCCAGCAGCTCGGGACAGGCAGGCCAGCCCCAGCATTTT. The V call is TRBV6-5, the J call TRBJ1-5; 8 bases agree with TRBD1. Germline-derived CDR1 and CDR2 are MNHEY and SVGAGI. The junction had 8 bases not matched to a gene; V was cut back by 6 bases and J by 7 bases. There are 14 residues in the CDR3.

The chain carries TRBV5-1 and TRBJ1-1; D is uncertain. V lost 4 bases, J lost 0 bases, and 7 bases lay in between. This CDR3 has 13 amino acids. The germline V gene encodes CDR1 SGHRS and CDR2 YFSETQ. CDR3 loop: CASSEGMNTEAFF. The CDR3 DNA follows: TGCGCCAGCAGCGAAGGGATGAACACTGAAGCTTTCTTT. Full variable domain (outside the CDR3, taken from reference TRBV5-1 and TRBJ1-1): KAGVTQTPRYLIKTRGQQVTLSCSPISGHRSVSWYQQTPGQGLQFLFEYFSETQRNKGNFPGRFSGRQFSNSRSEMNVSTLELGDSALYLCASSEGMNTEAFFGQGTRLTVV.

The V gene is TRBV10-2, the J gene TRBJ2-2; D is unresolved. Per the germline V gene, CDR1 is WSHSY and CDR2 is SAAADI. The length of the CDR3 is 14 residues. Trimming pared 5 bases from V and 7 bases from J, leaving 14 bases between. The CDR3 here is CASSSKVGDGELFF. Written as DNA, the CDR3 is TGCGCCAGCAGTTCAAAAGTTGGAGACGGGGAGCTGTTTTTT.

The chain recombines TRBV6-6 with TRBJ1-2, with D perhaps TRBD1 (5 bases). From germline, CDR1 is MNHNY and CDR2 SVGAGI (reference sequence). There are 15 residues in the CDR3. V lost 2 bases and J lost 1, with 11 bases in between. The CDR3 nucleotides read TGTGCCAGCAGTTACGCGACAGCGGTTAACTATGGCTACACCTTC. This gives the protein CASSYATAVNYGYTF.

This chain links TRBV28 with TRBJ2-7; unclear D gene. The CDR3 extends over 12 amino acids. With 6 bases removed from V and 3 bases from J, the gap between germline ends came to 9 bases. Germline V gene lookup returns CDR1 MDHEN and CDR2 SYDVKM. CDR3: CASSLLNYEQYF. The CDR3 coding sequence is TGTGCCAGCAGCTTGTTGAACTACGAGCAGTACTTC.

This sequence joins TRBV27 and TRBJ2-6; D uncertain. Looked up from germline, CDR1 is MNHEY and CDR2 is SMNVEV (reference sequence). CDR3 length equals 16 residues. The V and J ends lost 2 bases and 0 bases respectively, with 8 bases between them. The CDR3 DNA is TGTGCCAGCAGTTTACTTAGGGCCTCTGGGGCCAACGTCCTGACTTTC. Its translation is CASSLLRASGANVLTF.

The chain carries TRBV28 and TRBJ1-4; 9 bases are shared with TRBD1. The CDR3 sequence is 15 residues long. J lost 5 bases, V lost 4 bases, and 5 bases had no gene match. The germline V gene has CDR1 MDHEN and CDR2 SYDVKM. CDR3 bases: TGTGCCAGCAGTTCGGACAGGGGCCCGAATGAAAAACTGTTTTTT. The encoded protein is CASSSDRGPNEKLFF.

This clone came up once. The V gene is TRBV27, the J gene TRBJ1-2; D unclear. This CDR3 spans 16 amino acids. Germline V gene data show CDR1 as MNHEY and CDR2 as SMNVEV (reference sequence). The V gene lost 3 bases and the J gene lost 5 bases, with 19 bases spanning the gap. This chain's CDR3 is CASSFRTPSLGYGYTF. The CDR3 bases are TGTGCCAGCAGTTTTCGGACCCCATCCTTAGGTTATGGCTACACCTTC.

CDR3 sequence reads: CASSEGDSVVYEQFF. The CDR3 coding sequence is TGTGCCAGCAGTGAAGGGGATTCGGTCGTTTATGAGCAGTTCTTC. V usage is TRBV6-1 and J usage is TRBJ2-1; D is unclear. Germline V gene data show CDR1 as MNHNS and CDR2 as SASEGT. This CDR3 comprises 15 residues. The V end was cut by 1 base, the J end by 8 bases, with 15 bases between.